The table lists the clone carrying this T cell receptor (beta chain) with a few counts. Antigen unknown. Preparation of the TCRbeta library involved a method that used unique molecular identifiers. TCRdb processed the PCR reads anew with MiXCR; each CDR3 protein has one entry. Here the sample spans tens of thousands of distinct CDR3 sequences, 13% to 15% being singletons. The source of the sample is a study of T-cell reconstitution after alpha-beta-depleted transplantation in children. Study conclusions and caveats: At one year after transplant, newly produced T cells mostly accounted for T-cell counts and diversity. Several hundred expanded graft clones reportedly gave rise to the alpha-beta T cells present about two months after transplant. At day 60, the high TCRbeta diversity found in some patients originated from recipient T cells and thymic progenitors that had survived.

This receptor was taken from a male patient aged 2 to 9 who had a stem cell transplant for acute lymphoblastic leukemia, so the T cells may come from the graft donor. The sample was PBMCs, mostly from graft donor cells, taken 180 days after TCRalphabeta/CD19-depleted stem cell transplant.

CDR3 residues: CSARGGDTQYF. The CDR3 bases are TGCAGTGCGCGGGGAGGGGATACGCAGTATTTT. The chain couples TRBV20-1 to TRBJ2-3; 7 bases are a match to TRBD2. The CDR3 loop spans 11 amino acids. Trimming took 6 bases from V and 6 from J; bases not matched to a gene: 3. Per the germline V gene, CDR1 is DFQATT and CDR2 is SNEGSKA (reference sequence).